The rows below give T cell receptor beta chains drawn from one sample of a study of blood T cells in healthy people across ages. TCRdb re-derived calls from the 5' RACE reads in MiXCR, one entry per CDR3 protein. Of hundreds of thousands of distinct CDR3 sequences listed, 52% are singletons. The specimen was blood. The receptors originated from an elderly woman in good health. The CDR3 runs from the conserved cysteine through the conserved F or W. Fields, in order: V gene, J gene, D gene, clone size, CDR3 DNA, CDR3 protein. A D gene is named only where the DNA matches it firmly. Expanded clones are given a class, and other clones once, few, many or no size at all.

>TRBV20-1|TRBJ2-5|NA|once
TGCAGTGCCAACCCGGGGCGTCAAGAGACCCAGTACTTC
CSANPGRQETQYF
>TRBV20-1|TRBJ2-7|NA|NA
TGCAGTGCTAGTATTGCGGGACCCGAGCAGTACTTC
CSASIAGPEQYF
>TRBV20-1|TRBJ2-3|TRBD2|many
TGCAGTGTTGTCCGGGACTACCGAGCTTCTAGCACAGATACGCAGTATTTT
CSVVRDYRASSTDTQYF
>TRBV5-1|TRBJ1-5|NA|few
TGCGCCAGCAGCTTGGGGCGTGGGGGGAGCAATCAGCCCCAGCATTTT
CASSLGRGGSNQPQHF
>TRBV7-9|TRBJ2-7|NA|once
TGTGCCAGCAGCTCCCCTTGGGGGAAAAGCTACGAGCAGTACTTC
CASSSPWGKSYEQYF
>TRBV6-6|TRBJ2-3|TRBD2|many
TGTGCCAGCAGTCCCGCGACTAGCGGGAGGGCAGTAGATACGCAGTATTTT
CASSPATSGRAVDTQYF
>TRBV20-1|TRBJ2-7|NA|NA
TGCAGTGCTTCCCCGAGTAGCGGAGAGTCCTACAATGAGCAGTACTTC
CSASPSSGESYNEQYF
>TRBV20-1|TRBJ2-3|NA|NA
TGCAGTGCTAGAGATAACCGGAGGCAGTATTTT
CSARDNRRQYF
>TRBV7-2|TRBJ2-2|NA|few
TGTGCCTCCGGCACCGGGGAGCTGTTTTTT
CASGTGELFF
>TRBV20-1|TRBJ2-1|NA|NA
TGCAGTGCTCAGGGATCCCAAGAGACCCAGTTCTTC
CSAQGSQETQFF
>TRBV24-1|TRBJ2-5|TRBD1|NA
TGTGCCACCAGTGATTCGGGACAGTATCAAGAGACCCGGTACTTC
CATSDSGQYQETRYF
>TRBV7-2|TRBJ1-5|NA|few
TGTGCCAGCAGCTTAGGCCAGGGGCCCCAGCATTTT
CASSLGQGPQHF
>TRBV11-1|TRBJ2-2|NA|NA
TGTGCCAGCAGCTTAGACAGATACGGGGAGCTGTTTTTT
CASSLDRYGELFF
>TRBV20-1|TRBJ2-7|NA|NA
TGCAGTGCTAGCAGCAGGGGGACTGGAAACTCCTACGAGCAGTACTTC
CSASSRGTGNSYEQYF
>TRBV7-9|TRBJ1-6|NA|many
TGTGCCAGCAGCTTCGCTGGGAATTCACCCCTCCACTTT
CASSFAGNSPLHF
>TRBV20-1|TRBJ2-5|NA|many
TGCAGTGCTAGACCCCCTCGTACCCAAGAGACCCAGTACTTC
CSARPPRTQETQYF
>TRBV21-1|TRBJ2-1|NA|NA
TGTGCCAGCAGCAAAGCCGGGAGAGGGAATGAGCAGTTCTTC
CASSKAGRGNEQFF
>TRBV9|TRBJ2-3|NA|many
TGTGCCAGCAGCGTAATGGGGAGTCGAACAGATACGCAGTATTTT
CASSVMGSRTDTQYF
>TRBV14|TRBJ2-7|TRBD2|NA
TGTGCCAGCAGCGCTAGGCGAGCGGGGGGCTACTACAATGAGCAGTACTTC
CASSARRAGGYYNEQYF
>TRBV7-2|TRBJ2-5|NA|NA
TGTGCCAGCAGCTTAAAGTTTGGAGACCAGGGGAGAGAGACCCAGTACTTC
CASSLKFGDQGRETQYF
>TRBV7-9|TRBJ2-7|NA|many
TGTGCCAGCAGCGCCGGACAGAGTGGGCTTGACGAGCAGTACTTC
CASSAGQSGLDEQYF
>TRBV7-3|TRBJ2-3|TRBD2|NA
TGTGCCAGCAGCTTAGACCGGGGGGGCGGCACAGATACGCAGTATTTT
CASSLDRGGGTDTQYF
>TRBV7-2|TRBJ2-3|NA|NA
TGTGCCAGCAAGAAGACACCAGCGGCAGATACGCAGTATTTT
CASKKTPAADTQYF
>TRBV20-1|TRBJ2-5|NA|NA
TGCAGTGCCCCCGGGAACAATGAGCAGTACTTC
CSAPGNNEQYF
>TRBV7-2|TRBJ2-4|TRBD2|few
TGTGCCTCAGCAGCCGGGAGGGTGGGAAACATTCAGTACTTC
CASAAGRVGNIQYF
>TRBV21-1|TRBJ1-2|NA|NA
TGTGCCAGCAGCACTCCATCAGATTACGGCTATGGCTACACCTTC
CASSTPSDYGYGYTF
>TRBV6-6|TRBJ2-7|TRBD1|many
TGTGCCAGCAGTTATCTACAGGGGTACGAGCAGTACTTC
CASSYLQGYEQYF
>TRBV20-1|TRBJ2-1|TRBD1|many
TGCAGTGCTGTCCCGGGACAGAGAGGGTTCTTC
CSAVPGQRGFF
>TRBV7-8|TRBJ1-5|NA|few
TGTGCCAGCAGCCTTCTCGAAGGGACGAGAGAGCCCCAGCATTTT
CASSLLEGTREPQHF
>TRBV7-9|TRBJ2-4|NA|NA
TGTGCCAGCAGCTTACGTTCGGGGGATGAGGCCAAAAACATTCAGTACTTC
CASSLRSGDEAKNIQYF
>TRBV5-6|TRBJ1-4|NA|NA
TGTGCCAGCAGCGAAGCTTATAATGAAAAACTGTTTTTT
CASSEAYNEKLFF
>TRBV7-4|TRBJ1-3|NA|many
TGTGCCAGCAGCCCTGGGACGGCTGGAAACACCATATATTTT
CASSPGTAGNTIYF
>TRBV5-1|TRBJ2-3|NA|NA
TGCGCCAGCAGCCCAGGGATGAGTTCTAGCACAGATACGCAGTATTTT
CASSPGMSSSTDTQYF
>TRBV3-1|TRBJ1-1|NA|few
TGTGCCAGCAGCCAAGGGGGCACGAACACTGAAGCTTTCTTT
CASSQGGTNTEAFF
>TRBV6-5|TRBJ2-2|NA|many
TGTGCCAGCAGTTACGGGATGGCCACCGGGGAGCTGTTTTTT
CASSYGMATGELFF
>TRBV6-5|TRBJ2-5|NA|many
TGTGCCAGCAGTTCACCGGGGCGAGAGACCCAGTACTTC
CASSSPGRETQYF
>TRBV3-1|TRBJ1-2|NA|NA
TGTGCCAGCAGCCAAGGGGAGATTTCCACTTATGGCTACACCTTC
CASSQGEISTYGYTF
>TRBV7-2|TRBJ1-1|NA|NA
TGTGCCAGCAGCCCGGGGCTTCTTATGAACACTGAAGCTTTCTTT
CASSPGLLMNTEAFF
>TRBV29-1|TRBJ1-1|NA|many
TGCAGCGTTTCAGACACTGAAGCTTTCTTT
CSVSDTEAFF
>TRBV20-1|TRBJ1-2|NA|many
TGCAGTGCTAGAGTGTGGGGGTTTGGCTACACCTTC
CSARVWGFGYTF
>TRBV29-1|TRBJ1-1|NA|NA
TGCAGCGTCCAGAACATGGCGCCCACTGAAGCTTTCTTT
CSVQNMAPTEAFF
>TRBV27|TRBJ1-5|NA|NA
TGTGCCAGCAGTTTATCTCTTGGGCGGGCGGGCAATCAGCCCCAGCATTTT
CASSLSLGRAGNQPQHF
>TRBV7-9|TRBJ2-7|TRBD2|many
TGTGCCAGCAGCCTCCGGACTAGGTTTTCCGAGCAGTACTTC
CASSLRTRFSEQYF